A single sample is the source of the 21 T cell receptor beta chains below, sequenced in a study of blood T cell repertoires in COVID-19. TCRdb's copy holds only in-frame clones and misses some; the assay was immunoSEQ multiplex PCR. The table has 61,000 or so clones, 80% to 90% seen once; the top ten hold under 20%. Sequencing input: peripheral blood. These receptors were taken from a woman of 80 years or more with active COVID-19.

This chain joins TRBV5-1 and TRBJ1-1, with D possibly being TRBD1 (5 bases). Trimming took 4 bases from V and 0 from J, leaving 10 bases between them. The CDR3 is 14 residues long. Germline CDR1 SGHRS, CDR2 YFSETQ. The DNA of the CDR3 is TGCGCCAGCAGCGGCGGGACTCTGAACACTGAAGCTTTCTTT. The encoded protein is CASSGGTLNTEAFF.

The chain has TRBV5-5 and TRBJ1-5; D remains ambiguous. Germline CDR1 is SGHKS and CDR2 is YYEKEE (reference sequence). Trimming cost V 0 bases and J 4 bases, with 5 bases left between them. The CDR3 is 13 residues long. CDR3 bases: TGTGCCAGCAGCTTGGATAGAAATCAGCCCCAGCATTTT. Encoded protein: CASSLDRNQPQHF.

The V and J genes are TRBV28 and TRBJ2-2; maybe TRBD1 (6 bases). Germline assignment: CDR1 MDHEN and CDR2 SYDVKM. The length of the CDR3 is 13 residues. Trimming took 6 bases from V and 7 from J, leaving 12 bases between them. CDR3: CASRPRDIGELFF. CDR3 coding DNA: TGTGCCAGCAGACCTCGGGACATCGGGGAGCTGTTTTTT.

The chain carries TRBV7-2 and TRBJ1-5; D call uncertain. This CDR3 is built from 15 residues. Trimming stripped 5 bases from V and 1 base from J, with 12 bases between. Looked up from germline, CDR1 is SGHTA and CDR2 is FQGNSA. CDR3 region: CASSLSGPSNQPQHF. The CDR3 nucleotides read TGTGCCAGCAGCCTCTCGGGTCCGAGCAATCAGCCCCAGCATTTT. The variable domain in full, completed from reference TRBV7-2 and TRBJ1-5, reads GAGVSQSPSNKVTEKGKDVELRCDPISGHTALYWYRQSLGQGLEFLIYFQGNSAPDKSGLPSDRFSAERTGGSVSTLTIQRTQQEDSAVYLCASSLSGPSNQPQHFGDGTRLSIL.

The chain uses TRBV5-4 and TRBJ2-3, with unresolved D. CDR1 and CDR2 (germline): SGHNT, YYREEE (reference sequence). This CDR3 spans 14 amino acids. Trimming pared 0 bases from V and 3 bases from J, leaving 8 bases between. The CDR3 spells CASSLGSVTDTQYF. In nucleotides, the CDR3 is TGTGCCAGCAGCTTGGGCAGTGTGACAGATACGCAGTATTTT.

This clone has just a few counts. The chain links TRBV11-2 to TRBJ2-3; 13 bases fit TRBD2. Trimming took 4 bases from V and 0 from J; bases not matched to a gene: 1. The CDR3 totals 16 residues. CDR1 and CDR2 from the germline V gene are SGHAT and FQNNGV. The CDR3 nucleotides read TGTGCCAGCAGCTCGGGACTAGCGGGGAGCACAGATACGCAGTATTTT. It specifies CASSSGLAGSTDTQYF.

V and J are TRBV7-2 and TRBJ2-6; 7 positions match TRBD2. The CDR3 spans 17 residues. The V gene end was trimmed by 5 bases and the J gene end by 4 bases; junction bases not matched to a gene: 11. The germline CDR1 and CDR2 sequences are SGHTA and FQGNSA. The CDR3 spells CASSPGGGYAGANVLTF. The DNA of the CDR3 is TGTGCCAGCAGCCCTGGGGGGGGATATGCCGGGGCCAACGTCCTGACTTTC. The full variable domain, completed using reference TRBV7-2 and TRBJ2-6, is GAGVSQSPSNKVTEKGKDVELRCDPISGHTALYWYRQSLGQGLEFLIYFQGNSAPDKSGLPSDRFSAERTGGSVSTLTIQRTQQEDSAVYLCASSPGGGYAGANVLTFGAGSRLTVL.

The V gene is TRBV7-2, the J gene TRBJ2-6; TRBD1 matches at 7 bases. V trimming: 2 bases; J trimming: 0 bases; junction bases outside the gene matches: 10. Germline CDR1 reads SGHTA; CDR2 reads FQGNSA. The CDR3 length is 19 residues. The CDR3 reads CASSLTAGRGFSGANVLTF. The CDR3 region has the DNA TGTGCCAGCAGCTTAACCGCGGGCAGGGGGTTCTCTGGGGCCAACGTCCTGACTTTC.

J is TRBJ2-2 and V is TRBV5-1; 8 bases match TRBD2. The CDR3 is 16 residues long. V dropped 2 bases and J dropped 1; count of bases not matched to a gene: 4. CDR1 and CDR2 (germline): SGHRS, YFSETQ. CDR3 bases: TGCGCCAGCAGCTTAGCGGGGGTCGGGAACACCGGGGAGCTGTTTTTT. The encoded protein is CASSLAGVGNTGELFF.

This rearrangement joins TRBV5-4 to TRBJ1-1; TRBD1 matches at 9 bases. Germline V lookup: CDR1 SGHNT, CDR2 YYREEE (reference sequence). V lost 3 bases, J lost 6 bases, and 9 bases stayed unmatched. CDR3 length: 15 amino acids. This chain's CDR3 is CASSSGTGTGPEAFF. The CDR3, as DNA: TGTGCCAGCAGCTCAGGGACCGGGACAGGGCCTGAAGCTTTCTTT. Based on the CDR3 plus reference TRBV5-4 and TRBJ1-1, the full variable domain is ETGVTQSPTHLIKTRGQQVTLRCSSQSGHNTVSWYQQALGQGPQFIFQYYREEENGRGNFPPRFSGLQFPNYSSELNVNALELDDSALYLCASSSGTGTGPEAFFGQGTRLTVV.

This clone was seen a handful of times. V usage is TRBV7-9 and J usage is TRBJ2-5; D not certain. The CDR3 spans 16 residues. The V gene lost 4 bases and the J gene lost 1 base, with 16 bases spanning the gap. Germline CDR1 and CDR2: SEHNR and FQNEAQ (reference sequence). CDR3 loop: CASSSEATPIQETQYF. The CDR3 bases are TGTGCCAGCAGCTCCGAGGCGACCCCCATCCAAGAGACCCAGTACTTC. The full variable domain, its missing parts supplied by reference TRBV7-9 and TRBJ2-5, is DTGVSQNPRHKITKRGQNVTFRCDPISEHNRLYWYRQTLGQGPEFLTYFQNEAQLEKSRLLSDRFSAERPKGSFSTLEIQRTEQGDSAMYLCASSSEATPIQETQYFGPGTRLLVL.

V gene TRBV18 combines with J gene TRBJ1-2, with a weak D call TRBD1 (6 bases). CDR1 is KGHSH and CDR2 is LQKENI in the germline V gene. Trimming pared 3 bases from V and 2 bases from J, leaving 13 bases between. The CDR3 is 15 residues long. The CDR3 coding sequence is TGTGCCAGCTCACCCACAGGGTCGGCGAACTATGGCTACACCTTC. This encodes CASSPTGSANYGYTF.

The chain uses TRBV5-6 and TRBJ1-5, with D possibly being TRBD1 (6 bases). The V gene lost 2 bases and the J gene lost 6 bases, with 15 bases spanning the gap. The germline gives CDR1 SGHDT, CDR2 YYEEEE. The CDR3 has 15 amino acids. The CDR3, as DNA: TGTGCCAGCAGCTTATACGCAGGGGCGGGTCAGCCCCAGCATTTT. Translating it yields CASSLYAGAGQPQHF.

This clone was observed a handful of times. The genes are TRBV6-5 and TRBJ2-3, with 9 bases aligning to TRBD2. This CDR3 contains 15 residues. V lost 4 bases to trimming and J lost 2 bases; unmatched junction nucleotides: 4. The germline gives CDR1 MNHEY, CDR2 SVGAGI. CDR3 residues: CASSSLAGYTDTQYF. The CDR3 region has the DNA TGTGCCAGCAGTTCACTAGCGGGTTACACAGATACGCAGTATTTT.

The chain has TRBV7-9 and TRBJ2-2; 9 bases map to TRBD1. CDR3 length equals 18 residues. V shed 4 bases and J 1 base; nucleotides not matched to a gene: 10. CDR1 SEHNR and CDR2 FQNEAQ come from the germline V gene (reference sequence). CDR3 nucleotide sequence: TGTGCCAGCAGCTCCGACCCGTGGACAGGGGTGAACACCGGGGAGCTGTTTTTT. Amino acids: CASSSDPWTGVNTGELFF.

V and J are TRBV11-2 and TRBJ2-5, with 12 bases that match TRBD2. Germline CDR1 SGHAT, CDR2 FQNNGV. V was clipped by 5 bases and J by 3 bases; unmatched bases: 4. The CDR3 covers 15 residues. Written as DNA, the CDR3 is TGTGCCAGCAGCCCGAGGACTAGCGGGGAAGAGACCCAGTACTTC. It translates to CASSPRTSGEETQYF.

This sequence joins TRBV6-6 and TRBJ2-2; TRBD1 aligns across 7 bases. Germline V lookup: CDR1 MNHNY, CDR2 SVGAGI (reference sequence). This CDR3 spans 17 amino acids. Trimming at V came to 5 bases and at J to 6 bases, leaving 15 bases not matched to a gene. CDR3 region: CASSPWKRGPRAGELFF. The CDR3 DNA sequence: TGTGCCAGCAGTCCTTGGAAGAGGGGGCCTAGGGCCGGGGAGCTGTTTTTT.

V gene TRBV7-2 combines with J gene TRBJ2-3, with D unresolved. Germline V gene sequence: CDR1 SGHTA, CDR2 FQGNSA. V lost 6 bases, J lost 0 bases, and 7 bases lay in between. The CDR3 spans 13 residues. This CDR3 reads CASRSVSTDTQYF. CDR3 coding DNA: TGTGCCAGCAGATCAGTGAGCACAGATACGCAGTATTTT.

The chain couples TRBV6-2 or TRBV6-3 to TRBJ1-5, with D perhaps matching TRBD1 (6 bases). Trimming cost V 5 bases and J 7 bases, with 18 bases left between them. Germline V gene sequence: CDR1 MNHEY, CDR2 SVGEGT. The CDR3 consists of 15 residues. CDR3 DNA: TGTGCCAGCAGTGCCTTGGGGGGGGGCGGGCAGCCCCAGCATTTT. Protein sequence: CASSALGGGGQPQHF.

The V gene is TRBV28, the J gene TRBJ2-1; TRBD2 matches at 9 bases. CDR3 length: 15 residues. V lost 5 bases to trimming and J lost 6 bases; unmatched junction nucleotides: 8. CDR1 and CDR2 from the germline V gene are MDHEN and SYDVKM. Here the CDR3 DNA reads TGTGCCAGCAGTCCCTGGCGGGGGGGTCTCAATGAGCAGTTCTTC. Encoded protein: CASSPWRGGLNEQFF.

This clone was recorded once. This chain links TRBV18 with TRBJ2-5, with 8 bases that match TRBD2. Trimming at V came to 0 bases and at J to 1 base, leaving 1 base not matched to a gene. This CDR3 has 15 residues. Germline lookup yields CDR1 KGHSH and CDR2 LQKENI. The DNA for the CDR3 is TGTGCCAGCTCACCACCGACTAGCGCCCAAGAGACCCAGTACTTC. Its protein is CASSPPTSAQETQYF.